The T cell receptor (beta chain) described here comes from a study of blood T cell repertoires in COVID-19. Overall study: COVID-19 samples, acute and convalescent, were from the United States, Italy and Spain. T cells, B-cell-depleted T cells, or PBMCs supplied cDNA or gDNA.

Followed longitudinally, the Seattle patients had been enrolled during active infection. This clone was detected a few times. The germline V and J ends were trimmed by 0 bases and 5 bases, with 16 bases remaining between them. The CDR3 runs 16 residues. CDR1 is LGHDT, CDR2 YNNKEL, per germline (reference sequence). Source study methods: By means of reference gene primer amplification, nucleated cell counts were estimated. TCRdb keeps only in-frame clones here, not all; method: immunoSEQ multiplex PCR. Clonal size and the V and J genes are those of that table, whereas D and trimming came from the DNA. The table has fewer than 450,000 clones, approximately 90% seen once.

Source material: peripheral blood. The gene calls are TRBV3-1 (or the pseudogene TRBV3-2) and TRBJ1-2, with unresolved D. The origin of this receptor is a woman between 50 and 59 years old with COVID-19, enrolled during active disease. Here the CDR3 DNA reads TGTGCCAGCAGCCAAGATCCCCCGGCTAAGGAGTATGGCTACACCTTC. Protein sequence: CASSQDPPAKEYGYTF.